The next 29 T cell receptor beta chains were all read from a single sample in a study of cytomegalovirus exposure and HLA in healthy donors. The PCR made use of 60 Vbeta and 13 Jbeta primers. Generated by immunoSEQ multiplex PCR, the TCRdb table keeps only in-frame clones and is missing some. The data contain some 140,000 clones, 60% to 80% of them seen just once; the ten biggest clones take up roughly 4%. Sequenced: PBMCs. The source is a man over 45 in good health and CMV-seropositive.

The V and J genes are TRBV19 and TRBJ2-1; 10 bases fit TRBD1. Germline CDR1 is LNHDA and CDR2 is SQIVND (reference sequence). The length of the CDR3 is 15 residues. V was pared by 5 bases and J by 2 bases, with 3 bases of the junction left unmatched. CDR3 loop: CASSQGTGAYNEQFF. CDR3 in DNA: TGTGCCAGTAGTCAAGGGACAGGGGCCTACAATGAGCAGTTCTTC.

The V call is TRBV9, the J call TRBJ2-2; D is unresolved. CDR1 and CDR2 from the germline V gene are SGDLS and YYNGEE. Trimming stripped 0 bases from V and 5 bases from J, with 5 bases between. The CDR3 has 13 residues. The CDR3 is CASSVAETGELFF. As DNA, the CDR3 is TGTGCCAGCAGCGTAGCTGAGACCGGGGAGCTGTTTTTT.

The V gene is TRBV6-5, the J gene TRBJ1-1, with D hard to call. This CDR3 has 15 amino acids. Per the germline V gene, CDR1 is MNHEY and CDR2 is SVGAGI. Trimming removed 0 bases from V and 6 bases from J, with 14 bases in between. Here the CDR3 DNA reads TGTGCCAGCAGTTACTCGCGGGGTCGGATTGCTGAAGCTTTCTTT. Residues: CASSYSRGRIAEAFF.

V is TRBV28 and J is TRBJ2-2, with TRBD2 matching 8 bases. The CDR3 is 18 amino acids. V gave up 2 bases and J gave up 3 bases; unmatched junction bases: 11. CDR1 MDHEN and CDR2 SYDVKM come from the germline V gene. The CDR3 sequence is CASSLIREGYEDTGELFF. The DNA for the CDR3 is TGTGCCAGCAGTTTAATTCGGGAGGGATACGAGGACACCGGGGAGCTGTTTTTT.

This clone was seen only a few times. The J gene is TRBJ2-1, the V gene TRBV7-8; 8 bases fit TRBD2. Trimming cost V 1 base and J 13 bases; bases outside gene matches: 12. From germline, CDR1 is SGHVS and CDR2 FQNEAQ. The CDR3 runs 15 residues. CDR3 DNA: TGTGCCAGCAGCTTAGAGGGAAATAGCGGGGCGCCTCAGTTCTTC. Translated, it gives CASSLEGNSGAPQFF.

This clone was counted only a few times. The junction does not match germline at one end; this may be a read error. The chain couples TRBV7-9 to TRBJ2-1; D possibly corresponds to TRBD2 (6 bases). Germline values: CDR1 SEHNR, CDR2 FQNEAQ (reference sequence). This CDR3 has 14 residues. The CDR3 nucleotides are TGTTCCAGCAGCTTAAGGGACTTATACAATGAGCAGTTCTTC. Protein product: CSSSLRDLYNEQFF.

The rearrangement joins TRBV11-2 to TRBJ2-1, with 8 bases identical to TRBD1. CDR1 SGHAT and CDR2 FQNNGV come from the germline V gene. The CDR3 has 17 residues. J lost 1 base, V lost 4 bases, and 9 bases had no gene match. The CDR3 sequence: CASSYDRGLPSYNEQFF. The CDR3 DNA reads as TGTGCCAGCAGCTACGACAGGGGCCTCCCTTCCTACAATGAGCAGTTCTTC. Looking up the rest from reference TRBV11-2 and TRBJ2-1 gives the full variable domain: EAGVAQSPRYKIIEKRQSVAFWCNPISGHATLYWYQQILGQGPKLLIQFQNNGVVDDSQLPKDRFSAERLKGVDSTLKIQPAKLEDSAVYLCASSYDRGLPSYNEQFFGPGTRLTVL.

The chain joins TRBV28 to TRBJ1-4; the D gene is possibly TRBD1 (5 bases). Germline CDR1 MDHEN, CDR2 SYDVKM. V lost 4 bases and J 8 bases, leaving 20 bases between the germline ends. The CDR3 sequence is 16 residues long. The CDR3 region has the DNA TGTGCCAGCAGTTATGTCTCAGGGCGGGGGGAAGAAAAACTGTTTTTT. Amino acid sequence: CASSYVSGRGEEKLFF.

The chain is built from TRBV5-4 and TRBJ1-3; D unclear. The CDR3 totals 15 residues. The V and J ends lost 2 bases and 4 bases respectively, with 13 bases between them. Germline V gene sequence: CDR1 SGHNT, CDR2 YYREEE (reference sequence). CDR3 protein: CASSLLTGAGNTIYF. The CDR3 coding sequence is TGTGCCAGCAGCTTACTTACGGGAGCCGGAAACACCATATATTTT.

The genes are TRBV5-5 and TRBJ1-3; 9 nucleotides align to TRBD1. Trimming removed 4 bases from V and 4 bases from J; junction bases left unmatched: 3. Germline assignment: CDR1 SGHKS and CDR2 YYEKEE (reference sequence). CDR3 length equals 14 residues. The CDR3 reads CASSPGTGGNTIYF. In nucleotides, the CDR3 is TGTGCCAGCAGCCCAGGGACAGGGGGAAACACCATATATTTT.

This clone was observed a few times. This sequence joins TRBV18 and TRBJ2-7, with TRBD2 matching 7 bases. After removal of 0 bases from V and 6 bases from J, the junction contained 2 bases not matched to a gene. Germline assignment: CDR1 KGHSH and CDR2 LQKENI. This CDR3 has 13 amino acids. CDR3 in amino acids: CASSPPASGEQYF. The CDR3 nucleotides are TGTGCCAGCTCACCACCCGCTAGCGGCGAGCAGTACTTC. Combining the CDR3 with reference TRBV18 and TRBJ2-7 gives the whole variable domain NAGVMQNPRHLVRRRGQEARLRCSPMKGHSHVYWYRQLPEEGLKFMVYLQKENIIDESGMPKERFSAEFPKEGPSILRIQQVVRGDSAAYFCASSPPASGEQYFGPGTRLTVT.

The chain employs TRBV14 and TRBJ1-1, with 9 bases that match TRBD1. The CDR3 runs 17 residues. V shed 1 base and J 1 base; nucleotides not matched to a gene: 7. CDR1 is SGHDN and CDR2 is FVKESK in the germline V gene. The DNA of the CDR3 is TGTGCCAGCAGCCAAGCGGGACAGGGAGTTGGGAACACTGAAGCTTTCTTT. It translates to CASSQAGQGVGNTEAFF.

This chain uses TRBV5-8 with TRBJ1-6, with 8 positions matching TRBD1. V was pared by 4 bases and J by 7 bases, with 7 bases of the junction left unmatched. The germline gives CDR1 SGHTS, CDR2 YDEGEE. This CDR3 is built from 15 residues. CDR3 in amino acids: CASSADRGENSPLHF. DNA of the CDR3: TGTGCCAGCAGCGCTGACAGGGGAGAGAATTCACCCCTCCACTTT.

The J gene is TRBJ1-4, the V gene TRBV2; D is unresolved. Germline lookup yields CDR1 SNHLY and CDR2 FYNNEI. Trimming removed 10 bases from V and 14 bases from J, with 14 bases in between. The CDR3 loop spans 10 amino acids. The CDR3 here is CATRGWRLFF. DNA of the CDR3: TGTGCCACTCGAGGATGGAGGCTGTTTTTT.

In its sample, this clone was seen once. The chain uses TRBV18 and TRBJ2-7, with D possibly being TRBD2 (5 bases). Germline values: CDR1 KGHSH, CDR2 LQKENI. The length of the CDR3 is 15 residues. V was shortened by 4 bases and J by 0 bases, with 13 bases between the two germline ends. The CDR3 DNA is TGTGCCAGCTCACAACTCGAGGGAGCCTCCTACGAGCAGTACTTC. It specifies CASSQLEGASYEQYF.

The V and J genes are TRBV9 and TRBJ2-2; no definite D call. V lost 1 base to trimming and J lost 1 base, with 8 bases between them. This CDR3 has 15 amino acids. Germline V gives CDR1 SGDLS, CDR2 YYNGEE. The CDR3 reads CASSVFSLNTGELFF. The CDR3 DNA reads as TGTGCCAGCAGCGTATTTAGCCTGAACACCGGGGAGCTGTTTTTT.

The chain recombines TRBV5-1 with TRBJ1-5; D is uncertain. V was pared by 0 bases and J by 3 bases, with 7 bases between. Per germline, CDR1 SGHRS and CDR2 YFSETQ. The CDR3 loop spans 14 amino acids. The CDR3 is CASSLGQVNQPQHF. CDR3 bases: TGCGCCAGCAGCTTGGGGCAGGTCAATCAGCCCCAGCATTTT.

This clone occurred once. The V call is TRBV2, the J call TRBJ1-6, with 9 bases matching TRBD1. Per the germline V gene, CDR1 is SNHLY and CDR2 is FYNNEI. After removal of 7 bases from V and 7 bases from J, the junction contained 5 bases not matched to a gene. This CDR3 is 14 amino acids long. The CDR3 is CASKKGTGNSPLHF. As DNA, the CDR3 is TGTGCCAGCAAAAAGGGGACAGGGAATTCACCCCTCCACTTT. The whole variable domain, filled in from reference TRBV2 and TRBJ1-6, reads EPEVTQTPSHQVTQMGQEVILRCVPISNHLYFYWYRQILGQKVEFLVSFYNNEISEKSEIFDDQFSVERPDGSNFTLKIRSTKLEDSAMYFCASKKGTGNSPLHFGNGTRLTVT.

The V and J genes are TRBV7-6 and TRBJ2-2; D is perhaps TRBD1 (5 bases). Between the trimmed V and J ends, which lost 1 base and 1 base, there was a span of 7 bases. This CDR3 is built from 15 residues. CDR1 is SGHVS, CDR2 FNYEAQ, per germline. In DNA, the CDR3 is TGTGCCAGCAGCTTAGTCCAGGGGAACACCGGGGAGCTGTTTTTT. The encoded protein is CASSLVQGNTGELFF.

This chain connects TRBV2 to TRBJ1-5; possible D gene TRBD1, 6 bases. The CDR3 sequence is 12 residues long. Trimming pared 6 bases from V and 6 bases from J, leaving 9 bases between. Germline lookup yields CDR1 SNHLY and CDR2 FYNNEI. The CDR3 DNA sequence: TGTGCCAGCAGCCAGGGGTTTCAGCCCCAGCATTTT. It encodes CASSQGFQPQHF.

This rearrangement joins TRBV5-5 to TRBJ2-7; TRBD2 is a possible D gene (5 bases). Germline V gives CDR1 SGHKS, CDR2 YYEKEE (reference sequence). The CDR3 is made up of 12 amino acids. Trimming left V 1 base short and J 3 bases short, with 5 bases between. The CDR3 bases are TGTGCCAGCAGCTTGACTAGCTACGAGCAGTACTTC. Protein sequence: CASSLTSYEQYF. Full variable domain (remainder filled in from reference TRBV5-5 and TRBJ2-7): DAGVTQSPTHLIKTRGQQVTLRCSPISGHKSVSWYQQVLGQGPQFIFQYYEKEERGRGNFPDRFSARQFPNYSSELNVNALLLGDSALYLCASSLTSYEQYFGPGTRLTVT.

This chain links TRBV6-6 with TRBJ1-3, with 7 bases aligning to TRBD1. V was pared by 7 bases and J by 1 base, with 7 bases of the junction left unmatched. The CDR3 has 15 amino acids. From germline, CDR1 is MNHNY and CDR2 SVGAGI (reference sequence). CDR3 nucleotides: TGTGCCAGCAAGGTCGGGGACAGTTCTGGAAACACCATATATTTT. It encodes CASKVGDSSGNTIYF.

The rearrangement uses TRBV7-9 and TRBJ1-1, with a tentative D call TRBD1 (5 bases). Germline V gives CDR1 SEHNR, CDR2 FQNEAQ (reference sequence). V was trimmed by 6 bases and J by 3 bases, leaving 11 bases between them. CDR3 length: 13 residues. This CDR3 reads CASSYGGHTEAFF. CDR3 nucleotide sequence: TGTGCCAGCAGTTACGGGGGACACACTGAAGCTTTCTTT.

The J gene is TRBJ2-3, the V gene TRBV7-8; 7 positions match TRBD2. The V gene's germline CDR1 is SGHVS and CDR2 FQNEAQ. The junction had 16 bases not matched to a gene; V was cut back by 2 bases and J by 2 bases. The CDR3 length is 19 residues. This CDR3 reads CASSLKDLEGRASTDTQYF. The CDR3 DNA sequence: TGTGCCAGCAGCTTAAAGGACTTGGAGGGGAGGGCCTCCACAGATACGCAGTATTTT.

The chain joins TRBV11-3 to TRBJ2-1; the D is unclear. Germline V lookup: CDR1 SGHNT, CDR2 YENEEA. The CDR3 is made up of 11 amino acids. The V end lost 0 bases, the J end lost 15 bases, and 9 bases lay between the germline ends. This CDR3 is CASSLDLRLFF. The DNA for the CDR3 is TGTGCCAGCAGCTTAGACCTGAGGCTGTTCTTC.

As to this clone: Its ends do not fully match the called genes, so a read error is possible. The chain employs TRBV2 and TRBJ1-6; 7 bases match TRBD1. The CDR3 totals 15 residues. Per germline, CDR1 SNHLY and CDR2 FYNNEI. Here the CDR3 DNA reads TGTGCCGGCAGAACAGGGGTCTCCTATAATTCACCCCTCCACTTT. Translation gives CAGRTGVSYNSPLHF.

The V call is TRBV9, the J call TRBJ2-1; TRBD2 matches at 14 bases. This CDR3 spans 17 amino acids. The germline V gene has CDR1 SGDLS and CDR2 YYNGEE. Germline trimming cut 0 bases from V and 9 bases from J; bases unmatched to any gene: 8. Written as DNA, the CDR3 is TGTGCCAGCAGCGTAGCCGTGGGGACTAGCGGGAGTCGTGAGCAGTTCTTC. Encoded protein: CASSVAVGTSGSREQFF. The complete variable domain, with remaining parts taken from reference TRBV9 and TRBJ2-1, reads DSGVTQTPKHLITATGQRVTLRCSPRSGDLSVYWYQQSLDQGLQFLIQYYNGEERAKGNILERFSAQQFPDLHSELNLSSLELGDSALYFCASSVAVGTSGSREQFFGPGTRLTVL.

This clone has just a few counts. The V call is TRBV29-1, the J call TRBJ1-2, with a possible D match to TRBD1 (5 bases). CDR1 is SQVTM and CDR2 is ANQGSEA in the germline V gene. This CDR3 region has 12 residues. Trimming shortened V by 6 bases and J by 3 bases, and 11 bases separated the two germline ends. The CDR3 DNA is TGCAGCGTCCGGCGACAGTACTATGGCTACACCTTC. It translates to CSVRRQYYGYTF.

This sequence joins TRBV18 and TRBJ1-2, with D perhaps matching TRBD1 (5 bases). The length of the CDR3 is 16 residues. V was clipped by 4 bases and J by 8 bases, with 23 bases between them. Germline V gene lookup returns CDR1 KGHSH and CDR2 LQKENI. As DNA, the CDR3 is TGTGCCAGCTCACAGGGCCCCGACAGCCGGCGGGGCGGCTACACCTTC. It specifies CASSQGPDSRRGGYTF.